A selection of T cell receptor beta chains follows, all from one sample in a study of immune evolution from preneoplasia to lung adenocarcinoma. Repertoires were generated with immunoSEQ multiplex PCR, while TCRdb's copy carries only in-frame clones and drops some. The sample lists tens of thousands of clones; roughly 74% were seen once. Sequencing used FFPE invasive lung adenocarcinoma tissue. These receptors were obtained from a person between 55 and 70 years old with invasive lung adenocarcinoma. Some clones in this sample may be carry-over from other donors' samples. The CDR3 runs from the conserved cysteine through the conserved F or W. D genes are given only for firm matches. Clone size is stated in some rows and not others, as once, few, many or a class when expanded.

cdr3_length: 15; clone_size: -; j_call: TRBJ1-1; v_call: TRBV18; d_call: TRBD1; cdr3_nt: TGTGCCAGCTCACCACGCTTGACAGGGACCCCTGAAGCTTTCTTT; cdr3_aa: CASSPRLTGTPEAFF
cdr3_length: 14; clone_size: -; j_call: TRBJ1-2; v_call: TRBV28; d_call: -; cdr3_nt: TGTGCCAGCAGTTTACCGGCCCTTCTGGGTGGCTACACCTTC; cdr3_aa: CASSLPALLGGYTF
cdr3_length: 16; clone_size: -; j_call: TRBJ2-3; v_call: TRBV28; d_call: -; cdr3_nt: TGTGCCAGCAGCCCAGGGGGCGGGAGGGGCACAGATACGCAGTATTTT; cdr3_aa: CASSPGGGRGTDTQYF
cdr3_length: 16; clone_size: -; j_call: TRBJ2-2; v_call: TRBV6-1; d_call: TRBD2; cdr3_nt: TGTGCCAGCAGTGAAGTACTAGCGGGAGGCACCGGGGAGCTGTTTTTT; cdr3_aa: CASSEVLAGGTGELFF
cdr3_length: 17; clone_size: -; j_call: TRBJ2-6; v_call: TRBV4-2; d_call: -; cdr3_nt: TGTGCCAGCAGCCAAGATAGGGAGTTGCGGGGGGCCAACGTCCTGACTTTC; cdr3_aa: CASSQDRELRGANVLTF
cdr3_length: 15; clone_size: -; j_call: TRBJ2-6; v_call: TRBV5-1; d_call: TRBD2; cdr3_nt: TGCGCCAGCAGCTTCCTAGCGGGAGGGGCCAACGTCCTGACTTTC; cdr3_aa: CASSFLAGGANVLTF
cdr3_length: 14; clone_size: -; j_call: TRBJ1-2; v_call: TRBV6-6; d_call: -; cdr3_nt: TGTGCCAGCGGGCAGCCTTCTCGGTGGCGTGGCTACACCTTC; cdr3_aa: CASGQPSRWRGYTF
cdr3_length: 13; clone_size: -; j_call: TRBJ2-1; v_call: TRBV18; d_call: TRBD1; cdr3_nt: TGTGCCAGCTCAGACGGACAGGACAATGAGCAGTTCTTC; cdr3_aa: CASSDGQDNEQFF
cdr3_length: 16; clone_size: once; j_call: TRBJ1-5; v_call: TRBV15; d_call: -; cdr3_nt: TGTGCCACCAGCAGAAGGACAGATTATAGCAATCAGCCCCAGCATTTT; cdr3_aa: CATSRRTDYSNQPQHF
cdr3_length: 15; clone_size: -; j_call: TRBJ2-1; v_call: TRBV5-1; d_call: TRBD2; cdr3_nt: TGCGCCAGCAGCTTCATAGCGGGAGGGCCTGGGGAGCAGTTCTTC; cdr3_aa: CASSFIAGGPGEQFF
cdr3_length: 15; clone_size: -; j_call: TRBJ2-3; v_call: TRBV5-1; d_call: TRBD1; cdr3_nt: TGCGCCAGCAGGAGGGACAGCACTAGCACAGATACGCAGTATTTT; cdr3_aa: CASRRDSTSTDTQYF
cdr3_length: 15; clone_size: -; j_call: TRBJ2-5; v_call: TRBV29-1; d_call: TRBD1; cdr3_nt: TGCAGCGTAGACAGAGGGGACAGAATCCAAGAGACCCAGTACTTC; cdr3_aa: CSVDRGDRIQETQYF
cdr3_length: 14; clone_size: -; j_call: TRBJ2-1; v_call: TRBV11-3; d_call: -; cdr3_nt: TGTGCCAGCAGCTTAGGGAGGGAGGTGGATGAGCAGTTCTTC; cdr3_aa: CASSLGREVDEQFF
cdr3_length: 14; clone_size: once; j_call: TRBJ2-7; v_call: TRBV6-1; d_call: -; cdr3_nt: TGTGCCAGCAGAGTGACAGGGACTCTATACGAGCAGTACTTC; cdr3_aa: CASRVTGTLYEQYF
cdr3_length: 16; clone_size: -; j_call: TRBJ2-1; v_call: TRBV7-2; d_call: -; cdr3_nt: TGTGCCAGCAGCGTAGACCCCGCTAGCTCGGGCAATGAGCAGTTCTTC; cdr3_aa: CASSVDPASSGNEQFF
cdr3_length: 16; clone_size: -; j_call: TRBJ2-7; v_call: TRBV9; d_call: TRBD1; cdr3_nt: TGTGCCAGCAGCGTAGAAGGGGGCGCAACCTCCTACGAGCAGTACTTC; cdr3_aa: CASSVEGGATSYEQYF
cdr3_length: 11; clone_size: -; j_call: TRBJ2-5; v_call: TRBV2; d_call: -; cdr3_nt: TGTGCCAGCAGTGAACGGGAGACCCAGTACTTC; cdr3_aa: CASSERETQYF
cdr3_length: 15; clone_size: -; j_call: TRBJ1-2; v_call: TRBV7-9; d_call: -; cdr3_nt: TGTGCCAGCAGCTTAGGTAGCAGACAAAACTATGGCTACACCTTC; cdr3_aa: CASSLGSRQNYGYTF
cdr3_length: 11; clone_size: -; j_call: TRBJ2-5; v_call: TRBV6-5; d_call: -; cdr3_nt: TGTGCCAGCAGTCTTGGGGAGACCCAGTACTTC; cdr3_aa: CASSLGETQYF
cdr3_length: 13; clone_size: -; j_call: TRBJ1-5; v_call: TRBV28; d_call: -; cdr3_nt: TGTGCCAGCGTTAGGCTTCCAAATCAGCCCCAGCATTTT; cdr3_aa: CASVRLPNQPQHF
cdr3_length: 12; clone_size: -; j_call: TRBJ2-7; v_call: TRBV5-4; d_call: TRBD1; cdr3_nt: TGTGCCAGCAGCAGACCAGGGGGCGAGCAGTACTTC; cdr3_aa: CASSRPGGEQYF
cdr3_length: 12; clone_size: few; j_call: TRBJ2-5; v_call: TRBV29-1; d_call: -; cdr3_nt: TGCAGCGGACGGGTCACACAAGAGACCCAGTACTTC; cdr3_aa: CSGRVTQETQYF
cdr3_length: 14; clone_size: -; j_call: TRBJ1-2; v_call: TRBV7-9; d_call: TRBD1; cdr3_nt: TGTGCCAGCACCCGACAGGGGATTAACTATGGCTACACCTTC; cdr3_aa: CASTRQGINYGYTF
cdr3_length: 15; clone_size: -; j_call: TRBJ2-3; v_call: TRBV5-6; d_call: -; cdr3_nt: TGTGCCAGCAGCTTGTACGGGAGTTCTTCAGATACGCAGTATTTT; cdr3_aa: CASSLYGSSSDTQYF
cdr3_length: 14; clone_size: -; j_call: TRBJ2-7; v_call: TRBV7-2; d_call: -; cdr3_nt: TGTGCCAGCAGCTTAGAGCGGAGGGCCTACGAGCAGTACTTC; cdr3_aa: CASSLERRAYEQYF
cdr3_length: 15; clone_size: -; j_call: TRBJ2-7; v_call: TRBV27; d_call: TRBD2; cdr3_nt: TGTGCCACTGGGAGGGGACTAGCACCACTTGGGGAGCAGTACTTC; cdr3_aa: CATGRGLAPLGEQYF
cdr3_length: 13; clone_size: -; j_call: TRBJ2-5; v_call: TRBV18; d_call: -; cdr3_nt: TGTGCCAGCTCACCACGGGCTCAAGAGACCCAGTACTTC; cdr3_aa: CASSPRAQETQYF
cdr3_length: 14; clone_size: -; j_call: TRBJ1-1; v_call: TRBV14; d_call: TRBD1; cdr3_nt: TGTGCCAGCAGCCATTTAGACAGGGCCACTGAAGCTTTCTTT; cdr3_aa: CASSHLDRATEAFF
cdr3_length: 17; clone_size: -; j_call: TRBJ1-1; v_call: TRBV18; d_call: -; cdr3_nt: TGTGCCAGCTCCCCACGCGGGACCACTTTTATGAACACTGAAGCTTTCTTT; cdr3_aa: CASSPRGTTFMNTEAFF
cdr3_length: 13; clone_size: -; j_call: TRBJ2-7; v_call: TRBV11-2; d_call: -; cdr3_nt: TGTGCCAGCAGCGAGCCAGGGGCGTACGAGCAGTACTTC; cdr3_aa: CASSEPGAYEQYF
cdr3_length: 14; clone_size: -; j_call: TRBJ1-4; v_call: TRBV5-8; d_call: -; cdr3_nt: TGTGCCAGCAGTCCGGGACTCATTAATGAAAAACTGTTTTTT; cdr3_aa: CASSPGLINEKLFF
cdr3_length: 12; clone_size: -; j_call: TRBJ2-7; v_call: TRBV30; d_call: -; cdr3_nt: TGTGCCTGGAGTCTCCGAAGCTACGGGCAGTACTTC; cdr3_aa: CAWSLRSYGQYF
cdr3_length: 16; clone_size: -; j_call: TRBJ1-5; v_call: TRBV6-6; d_call: -; cdr3_nt: TGTGCCAGCAGTTACGGGTCCCACACGCAGCCCCAGCCCCAGCATTTT; cdr3_aa: CASSYGSHTQPQPQHF
cdr3_length: 13; clone_size: -; j_call: TRBJ2-7; v_call: TRBV29-1; d_call: TRBD1; cdr3_nt: TGCAGCGTGAGATGGGGACAGACCTACGAGCAGTACTTC; cdr3_aa: CSVRWGQTYEQYF
cdr3_length: 15; clone_size: -; j_call: TRBJ2-7; v_call: TRBV18; d_call: TRBD2; cdr3_nt: TGTGCCAGCTCAGCCGACCAGGGAGGGGCCTACGAGCAGTACTTC; cdr3_aa: CASSADQGGAYEQYF
cdr3_length: 13; clone_size: -; j_call: TRBJ1-1; v_call: TRBV6-4; d_call: -; cdr3_nt: TGTGCCAGCCGCCAGGCAGAGAGCACTGAAGCTTTCTTT; cdr3_aa: CASRQAESTEAFF
cdr3_length: 12; clone_size: once; j_call: TRBJ2-2; v_call: TRBV21-1; d_call: -; cdr3_nt: TGTGCCAGCAGCGAGTCCTTCGGGGAGCTGTTTTTT; cdr3_aa: CASSESFGELFF
cdr3_length: 14; clone_size: -; j_call: TRBJ2-5; v_call: TRBV29-1; d_call: TRBD1; cdr3_nt: TGCAGCGTTGCATCCGGGACAGGGGAAGAGACCCAGTACTTC; cdr3_aa: CSVASGTGEETQYF
cdr3_length: 13; clone_size: -; j_call: TRBJ1-1; v_call: TRBV19; d_call: TRBD1; cdr3_nt: TGTGCCAGTACCGACAGGGCTAGTGGTGAAGCTTTCTTT; cdr3_aa: CASTDRASGEAFF
cdr3_length: 13; clone_size: -; j_call: TRBJ1-1; v_call: TRBV2; d_call: -; cdr3_nt: TGTGCCAGCAGTGGGGATTCAAACACTGAAGCTTTCTTT; cdr3_aa: CASSGDSNTEAFF
cdr3_length: 15; clone_size: once; j_call: TRBJ2-5; v_call: TRBV7-2; d_call: TRBD2; cdr3_nt: TGTGCCAGCAGCCCAGGGGCTAGCGGGAGGGAGACCCAGTACTTC; cdr3_aa: CASSPGASGRETQYF
cdr3_length: 16; clone_size: -; j_call: TRBJ1-1; v_call: TRBV18; d_call: -; cdr3_nt: TGTGCCAGCTCGCTCCGGGGCCTGGGGGGCGAGACTGAAGCTTTCTTT; cdr3_aa: CASSLRGLGGETEAFF
cdr3_length: 13; clone_size: -; j_call: TRBJ1-2; v_call: TRBV5-4; d_call: TRBD1; cdr3_nt: TGTGCCAGCAGCTTAGACAGGGGATATGGCTACACCTTC; cdr3_aa: CASSLDRGYGYTF
cdr3_length: 14; clone_size: medium-sized; j_call: TRBJ2-2; v_call: TRBV21-1; d_call: -; cdr3_nt: TGTGCCAGCAGCGGGACAACGAACACCGGGGAGCTGTTTTTT; cdr3_aa: CASSGTTNTGELFF
cdr3_length: 15; clone_size: -; j_call: TRBJ2-2; v_call: TRBV18; d_call: -; cdr3_nt: TGTGCCAGCTCACCAAGCGTAGCGAACACCGGGGAGCTGTTTTTT; cdr3_aa: CASSPSVANTGELFF
cdr3_length: 16; clone_size: -; j_call: TRBJ2-5; v_call: TRBV9; d_call: TRBD2; cdr3_nt: TGTGCCAGCAGCGTAGGTGCGGGGAGGGGTCAAGAGACCCAGTACTTC; cdr3_aa: CASSVGAGRGQETQYF
cdr3_length: 14; clone_size: -; j_call: TRBJ2-7; v_call: TRBV6-1; d_call: TRBD2; cdr3_nt: TGTGCCAGCAAGGATAGCGGGAGGATCCACGAGCAGTACTTC; cdr3_aa: CASKDSGRIHEQYF
cdr3_length: 15; clone_size: -; j_call: TRBJ2-2; v_call: TRBV11-2; d_call: -; cdr3_nt: TGTGCCAGCGGGAATCGGGCTCCGAACACCGGGGAGCTGTTTTTT; cdr3_aa: CASGNRAPNTGELFF
cdr3_length: 14; clone_size: -; j_call: TRBJ2-5; v_call: TRBV7-2; d_call: -; cdr3_nt: TGTGCCAGCAGCTTATCCCCTGGACAAGAGACCCAGTACTTC; cdr3_aa: CASSLSPGQETQYF
cdr3_length: 13; clone_size: once; j_call: TRBJ2-7; v_call: TRBV28; d_call: -; cdr3_nt: TGTGCCAGCGAGGGAGGAAACTCCTACGAGCAGTACTTC; cdr3_aa: CASEGGNSYEQYF
cdr3_length: 18; clone_size: -; j_call: TRBJ1-5; v_call: TRBV4-1; d_call: -; cdr3_nt: TGCGCCAGCAGCCAAGAATGGACAGTGAGGCGTAGCAATCAGCCCCAGCATTTT; cdr3_aa: CASSQEWTVRRSNQPQHF
cdr3_length: 13; clone_size: -; j_call: TRBJ2-1; v_call: TRBV10-1; d_call: -; cdr3_nt: TGCGCCAGCAGTGGTAGTATTATGGATGAGCAGTTCTTC; cdr3_aa: CASSGSIMDEQFF
cdr3_length: 16; clone_size: -; j_call: TRBJ2-6; v_call: TRBV6-4; d_call: -; cdr3_nt: TGTGCCAGCAGTGACAGGGTCAGCTCTGGGGCCAACGTCCTGACTTTC; cdr3_aa: CASSDRVSSGANVLTF
cdr3_length: 14; clone_size: once; j_call: TRBJ2-7; v_call: TRBV5-1; d_call: TRBD2; cdr3_nt: TGCGCCAGCAGCTCAGCGGGAGCCCTCCACGAGCAGTACTTC; cdr3_aa: CASSSAGALHEQYF
cdr3_length: 13; clone_size: -; j_call: TRBJ2-7; v_call: TRBV7-9; d_call: -; cdr3_nt: TGTGCCAGCAGGGAACTTACGTCTGGGGAGCAGTACTTC; cdr3_aa: CASRELTSGEQYF
cdr3_length: 15; clone_size: -; j_call: TRBJ2-2; v_call: TRBV6-6; d_call: TRBD2; cdr3_nt: TGTGCCAGCAGTTCCGGACTAGGAAGGCCCGGGGAGCTGTTTTTT; cdr3_aa: CASSSGLGRPGELFF
cdr3_length: 15; clone_size: once; j_call: TRBJ1-4; v_call: TRBV7-2; d_call: -; cdr3_nt: TGTGCCAGCAGCTTTTCGGCAGGAAAAAATGAAAAACTGTTTTTT; cdr3_aa: CASSFSAGKNEKLFF
cdr3_length: 13; clone_size: -; j_call: TRBJ1-1; v_call: TRBV5-6; d_call: -; cdr3_nt: TGTGCCAGCAGCTTCGAGATATACACTGAAGCTTTCTTT; cdr3_aa: CASSFEIYTEAFF
cdr3_length: 15; clone_size: -; j_call: TRBJ2-7; v_call: TRBV19; d_call: -; cdr3_nt: TGTGCCAGTAGTATAAGTACGGCGGCAGGTTACGAGCAGTACTTC; cdr3_aa: CASSISTAAGYEQYF